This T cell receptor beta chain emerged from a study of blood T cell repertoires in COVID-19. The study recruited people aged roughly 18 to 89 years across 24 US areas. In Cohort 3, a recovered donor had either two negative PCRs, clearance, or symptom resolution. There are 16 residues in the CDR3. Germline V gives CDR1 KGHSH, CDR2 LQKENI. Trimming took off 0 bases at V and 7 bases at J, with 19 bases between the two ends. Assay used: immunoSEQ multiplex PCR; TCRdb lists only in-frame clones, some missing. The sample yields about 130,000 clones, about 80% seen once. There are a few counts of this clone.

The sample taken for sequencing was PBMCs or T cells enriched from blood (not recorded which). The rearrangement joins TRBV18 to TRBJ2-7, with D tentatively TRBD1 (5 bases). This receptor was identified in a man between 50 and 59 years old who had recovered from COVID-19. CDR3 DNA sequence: TGTGCCAGCTCACCACCCAAAACAGGCCCGTTCGGGGAGCAGTACTTC. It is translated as CASSPPKTGPFGEQYF.